These 3 T cell receptor beta chains share one sample of origin, sequenced in a study of long-term antiretroviral therapy in people with HIV. At survey level, the immunoSEQ assay was run in its v3.0 version. Some clones are missing from TCRdb's copy, which holds only in-frame ones; the method was immunoSEQ multiplex PCR. The repertoire holds some 31,000 clones, with about 96% as singletons. Source: unsorted PBMCs, taken 5.3 years after starting antiretroviral therapy. Source of these receptors: a man aged 30 to 39 with HIV.

The CDR3 DNA reads as TGTGCCAGCAGCCCGCCCGGGACAGGTTACAATGAGCAGTTCTTC. Amino acids: CASSPPGTGYNEQFF. This chain uses TRBV9 with TRBJ2-1; 8 nucleotides line up with TRBD1. V was clipped by 4 bases and J by 4 bases; unmatched bases: 7. The CDR3 has 15 amino acids. Germline V gene lookup returns CDR1 SGDLS and CDR2 YYNGEE.

J is TRBJ1-1 and V is TRBV27; D is uncertain. Germline V gene data show CDR1 as MNHEY and CDR2 as SMNVEV (reference sequence). Trimming left V 2 bases short and J 1 base short, with 8 bases between. This CDR3 spans 14 amino acids. Here the CDR3 DNA reads TGTGCCAGCAGTTTAGGGATGCCGAACACTGAAGCTTTCTTT. Its translation: CASSLGMPNTEAFF.

V and J are TRBV7-9 and TRBJ1-5, with 8 bases aligning to TRBD1. The V gene's germline CDR1 is SEHNR and CDR2 FQNEAQ (reference sequence). CDR3 size: 15 residues. V shed 4 bases, J shed 1 base, and the junction held 3 bases outside the gene matches. The CDR3 coding sequence is TGTGCCAGCAGCTCGGACAGGGTGAGCAATCAGCCCCAGCATTTT. Protein: CASSSDRVSNQPQHF.